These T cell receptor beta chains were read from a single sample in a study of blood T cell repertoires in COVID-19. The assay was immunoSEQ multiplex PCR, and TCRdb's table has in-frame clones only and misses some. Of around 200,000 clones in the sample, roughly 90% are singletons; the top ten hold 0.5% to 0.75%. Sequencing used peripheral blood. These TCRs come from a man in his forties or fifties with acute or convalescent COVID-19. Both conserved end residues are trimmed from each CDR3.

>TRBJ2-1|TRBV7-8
ASSLDQRLYNEQF
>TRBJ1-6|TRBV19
ATRPAGGSSPLH
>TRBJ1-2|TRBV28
ASSSTGSGYT
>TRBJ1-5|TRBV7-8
ASSSRQERYSNQPQH
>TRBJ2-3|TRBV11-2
ASSSGDTQY
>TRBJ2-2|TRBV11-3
ASSFQGTNTGELF
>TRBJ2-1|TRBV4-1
ASSQEGSGRIYEQF
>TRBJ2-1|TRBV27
ASSLVGTGGRGNEQF
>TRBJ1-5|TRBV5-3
ARSLEAGGNQPQH
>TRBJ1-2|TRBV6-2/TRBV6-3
ASSYRTGTANYGYT
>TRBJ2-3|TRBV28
ASSLLSGGLTDTQY
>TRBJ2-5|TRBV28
ASSLGTPSSGQETQY
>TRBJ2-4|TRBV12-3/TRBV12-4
ASSLAGPNIQY
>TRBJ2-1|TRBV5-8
ASSLGLSSTGQF
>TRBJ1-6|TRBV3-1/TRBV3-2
ASSHWDRLRSSYNSPLH
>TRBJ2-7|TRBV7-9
ASSLGWAGALETYEQY
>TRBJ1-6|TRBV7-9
ASSPRTGSPLH
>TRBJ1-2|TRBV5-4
ASTQPGQGDYGYT
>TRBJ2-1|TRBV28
ASSLLGLAGGRSYNEQF
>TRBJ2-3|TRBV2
ASSQGAVADTQY
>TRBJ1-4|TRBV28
ASSSTGPEKLF
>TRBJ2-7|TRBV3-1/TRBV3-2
ASSQNVAAGYEQY
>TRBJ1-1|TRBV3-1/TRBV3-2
ASSQVVGQIIEAF
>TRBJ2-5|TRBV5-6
ASSSLTSGYQETQY
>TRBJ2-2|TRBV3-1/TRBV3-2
ASSRRDSRSGELF
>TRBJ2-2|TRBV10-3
AISELPPDRGTGELF
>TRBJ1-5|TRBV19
ASRGLGDSNQPQH
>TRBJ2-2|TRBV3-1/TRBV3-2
ASSRLQGMNTGELF
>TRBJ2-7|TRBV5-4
ASSTPLGTAPSEQY
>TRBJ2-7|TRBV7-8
ASSSYPGNSGYEQY
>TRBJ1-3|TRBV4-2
ASSPGQGASGNTIY
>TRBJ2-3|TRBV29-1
SVGSEGADTQY
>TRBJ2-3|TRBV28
ASRISGSLGDTQY
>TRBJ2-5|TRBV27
ASRDFRTGGQETQY
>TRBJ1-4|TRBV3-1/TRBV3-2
ASSQRNEKLF
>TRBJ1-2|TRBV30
AWRRRVSGYT
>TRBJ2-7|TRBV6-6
ASSYSAGTYEQY
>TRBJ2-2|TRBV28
ASSSFRLRERGTANTGELF
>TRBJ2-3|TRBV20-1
SAVTDTQY
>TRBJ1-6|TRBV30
AWRLRWGESPLH
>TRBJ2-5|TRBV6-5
ASTRMVEETQY